Listed here is a single T cell receptor beta chain. The data stem from a study of blood T cells in healthy people across ages. Trimming at V came to 6 bases and at J to 1 base, leaving 4 bases not matched to a gene. This CDR3 is built from 15 residues. Next came a second PCR, run for about 6 to 11 cycles, which used a sample-barcoded 5' primer along with a J-beta primer mix. One entry per CDR3 protein results from TCRdb running MiXCR on the 5' RACE reads. The repertoire holds about a million distinct CDR3 sequences, with about 48% as singletons. The sequence was obtained from a man between 25 and 39 years old in good health. Input material: blood. The chain links TRBV12-3 or TRBV12-4 to TRBJ2-3; 10 nucleotides align to TRBD2. The CDR3, as DNA: TGTGCCAGCAGCCTAAGCGGGAGGGGCACAGATACGCAGTATTTT. Translated, it gives CASSLSGRGTDTQYF.